The clone carrying this T cell receptor beta chain was recorded at least ten times. As yet, its antigen is unknown. The CDR3 has 14 amino acids. The V gene lost 4 bases and the J gene lost 7 bases, with 15 bases spanning the gap. The germline V gene encodes CDR1 SGHRS and CDR2 YFSETQ. The TCRbeta library was prepared with unique molecular identifiers. MiXCR was run by TCRdb on the PCR reads, yielding one entry per CDR3 protein. The sample includes hundreds of thousands of distinct CDR3 sequences, roughly 11% of them seen just once. This specimen belongs to a study of T-cell reconstitution after alpha-beta-depleted transplantation in children. General study findings and limits: Roughly two months post-transplant, alpha-beta T cells reportedly originated from several hundred graft clones that had expanded. There were some patients whose high TCRbeta diversity at day 60 came from surviving recipient T cells and thymic progenitors.

The origin of this receptor is a child less than two years old with acute myeloid leukemia, due to receive a stem cell transplant. The chain carries TRBV5-1 and TRBJ1-5; a weak D match, TRBD1 (6 bases). The sample was PBMCs, taken before TCRalphabeta/CD19-depleted stem cell transplant. The CDR3 here is CASSTGPAEQPQHF. DNA for the CDR3: TGCGCCAGCAGCACAGGGCCAGCAGAGCAGCCCCAGCATTTT.